The clone carrying this T cell receptor beta chain occurred once. Sequenced by immunoSEQ multiplex PCR; TCRdb stores in-frame clones only, minus some. Among tens of thousands of clones listed, 88% were seen once. The data derive from a study of blood T cell repertoires in COVID-19. Study details: Donors in the United States, Italy and Spain gave samples during acute or convalescent COVID-19.

Sequencing input: peripheral blood. The TCR was taken from a man in his 60s with active COVID-19.

CDR3 sequence: CARSPDRETKNIQYF. The CDR3 region has the DNA TGTGCCAGAAGCCCGGACAGGGAAACCAAAAACATTCAGTACTTC. This chain connects TRBV5-3 to TRBJ2-4; 8 bases line up with TRBD1. TRBV5-3 is classed as an ORF, of uncertain function. The V segment lost 4 bases and the J segment 2 bases; nucleotides outside the gene matches: 5. CDR3 length equals 15 residues.